Detailed here is one T cell receptor beta chain. Its antigen is unknown. Each donor was a Caucasian adult residing in Nashville, Tennessee. CDR3 length: 15 amino acids. The germline gives CDR1 MDHEN, CDR2 SYDVKM. The ends were cut back, 10 bases at V and 0 bases at J, with 18 bases in the middle. This sample was taken from a study of shared clonotypes between healthy human individuals. Findings and limits, study-wide: Tissues were not sampled, only blood, and their repertoires likely differ.

PBMC DNA, left unsorted, was sequenced on ten immunoSEQ deep assay plates. Method: immunoSEQ multiplex PCR; TCRdb's copy keeps in-frame clones and lacks some. The sample lists hundreds of thousands of clones, 70% to 80% seen once, with about 12% in the top ten. The chain uses TRBV28 and TRBJ1-2, with a tentative D call TRBD1 (6 bases). Specimen: PBMCs. This sequence originates from a woman aged 40 to 55 in good health. Some clones in this sample may be carry-over from other donors' samples. Written as DNA, the CDR3 is TGTGCCACCAAGACTCCGGGGGCAGCTAACTATGGCTACACCTTC. Translation gives CATKTPGAANYGYTF.